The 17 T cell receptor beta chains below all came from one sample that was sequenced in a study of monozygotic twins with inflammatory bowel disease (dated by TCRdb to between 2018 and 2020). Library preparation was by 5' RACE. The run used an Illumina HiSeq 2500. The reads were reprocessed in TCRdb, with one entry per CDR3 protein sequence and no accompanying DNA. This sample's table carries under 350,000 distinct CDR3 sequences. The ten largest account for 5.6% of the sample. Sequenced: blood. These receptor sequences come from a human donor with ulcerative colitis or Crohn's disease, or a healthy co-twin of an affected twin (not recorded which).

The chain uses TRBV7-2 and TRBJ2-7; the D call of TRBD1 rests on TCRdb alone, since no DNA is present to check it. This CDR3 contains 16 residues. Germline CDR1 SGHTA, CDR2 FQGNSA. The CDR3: CASSLAWGRLGGEQYF.

The CDR3 here is CASPRRDSGANVLTF. The gene calls are TRBV12-3 or TRBV12-4 and TRBJ2-6; the TCRdb call, TRBD2, lacks DNA for checking. The CDR3 runs 15 residues.

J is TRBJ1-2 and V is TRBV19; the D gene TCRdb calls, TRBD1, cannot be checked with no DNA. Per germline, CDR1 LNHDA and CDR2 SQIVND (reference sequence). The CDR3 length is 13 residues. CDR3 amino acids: CASSTGLNYGYTF.

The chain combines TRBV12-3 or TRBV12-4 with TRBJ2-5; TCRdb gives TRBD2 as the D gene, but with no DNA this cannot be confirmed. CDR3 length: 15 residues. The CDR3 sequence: CASRRTSGRAETQYF.

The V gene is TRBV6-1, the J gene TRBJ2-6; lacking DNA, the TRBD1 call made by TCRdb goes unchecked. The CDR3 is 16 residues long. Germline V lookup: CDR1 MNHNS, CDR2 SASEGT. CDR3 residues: CASRTNRGSGANVLTF.

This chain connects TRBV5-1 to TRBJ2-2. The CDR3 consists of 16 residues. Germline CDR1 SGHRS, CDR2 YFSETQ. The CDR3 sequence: CASSLVRGVNTGELFF. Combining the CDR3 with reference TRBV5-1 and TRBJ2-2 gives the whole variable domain KAGVTQTPRYLIKTRGQQVTLSCSPISGHRSVSWYQQTPGQGLQFLFEYFSETQRNKGNFPGRFSGRQFSNSRSEMNVSTLELGDSALYLCASSLVRGVNTGELFFGEGSRLTVL.

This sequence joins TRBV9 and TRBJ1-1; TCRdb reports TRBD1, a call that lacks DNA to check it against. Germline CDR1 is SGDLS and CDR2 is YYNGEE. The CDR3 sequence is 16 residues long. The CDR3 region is CASSVGDRRKNTEAFF.

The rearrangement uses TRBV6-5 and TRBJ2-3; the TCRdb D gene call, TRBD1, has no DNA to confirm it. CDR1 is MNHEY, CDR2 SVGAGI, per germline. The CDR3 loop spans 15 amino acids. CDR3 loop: CASSYDRVSTDTQYF.

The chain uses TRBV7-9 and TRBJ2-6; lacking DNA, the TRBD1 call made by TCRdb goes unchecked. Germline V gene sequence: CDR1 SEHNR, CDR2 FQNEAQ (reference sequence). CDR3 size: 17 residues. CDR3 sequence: CASSLGRGVAGANVLTF. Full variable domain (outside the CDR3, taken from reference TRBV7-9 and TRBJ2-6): DTGVSQNPRHKITKRGQNVTFRCDPISEHNRLYWYRQTLGQGPEFLTYFQNEAQLEKSRLLSDRFSAERPKGSFSTLEIQRTEQGDSAMYLCASSLGRGVAGANVLTFGAGSRLTVL.

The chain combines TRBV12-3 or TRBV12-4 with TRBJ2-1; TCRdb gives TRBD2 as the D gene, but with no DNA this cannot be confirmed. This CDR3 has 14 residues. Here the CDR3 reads CASSGQGPSNEQFF.

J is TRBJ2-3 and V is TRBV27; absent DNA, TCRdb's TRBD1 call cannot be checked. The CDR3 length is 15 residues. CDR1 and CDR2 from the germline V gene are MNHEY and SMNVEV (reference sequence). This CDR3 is CASSFKGAITDTQYF.

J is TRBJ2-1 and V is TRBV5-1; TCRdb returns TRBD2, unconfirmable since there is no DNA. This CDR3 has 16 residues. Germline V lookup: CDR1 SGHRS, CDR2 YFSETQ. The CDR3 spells CASSPRTTLLYNEQFF.

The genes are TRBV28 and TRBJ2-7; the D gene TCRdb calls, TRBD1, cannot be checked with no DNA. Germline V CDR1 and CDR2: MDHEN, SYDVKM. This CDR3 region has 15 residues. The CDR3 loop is CASSFTGQGSYEQYF. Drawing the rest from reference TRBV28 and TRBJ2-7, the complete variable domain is DVKVTQSSRYLVKRTGEKVFLECVQDMDHENMFWYRQDPGLGLRLIYFSYDVKMKEKGDIPEGYSVSREKKERFSLILESASTNQTSMYLCASSFTGQGSYEQYFGPGTRLTVT.

The CDR3 is CASSSSSPAGWMQYF. The chain employs TRBV5-4 and TRBJ2-7. The CDR3 sequence is 15 residues long. From germline, CDR1 is SGHNT and CDR2 YYREEE (reference sequence).

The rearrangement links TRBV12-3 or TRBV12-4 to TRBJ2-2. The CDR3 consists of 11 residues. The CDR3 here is CASSQIRELFF.

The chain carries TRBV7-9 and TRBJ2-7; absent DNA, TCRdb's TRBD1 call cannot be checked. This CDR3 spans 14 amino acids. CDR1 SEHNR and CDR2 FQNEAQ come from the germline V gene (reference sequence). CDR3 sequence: CASSSWTGYYEQYF.

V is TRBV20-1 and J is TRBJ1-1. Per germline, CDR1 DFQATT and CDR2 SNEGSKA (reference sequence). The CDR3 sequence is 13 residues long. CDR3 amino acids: CSAPLAGGTEAFF.